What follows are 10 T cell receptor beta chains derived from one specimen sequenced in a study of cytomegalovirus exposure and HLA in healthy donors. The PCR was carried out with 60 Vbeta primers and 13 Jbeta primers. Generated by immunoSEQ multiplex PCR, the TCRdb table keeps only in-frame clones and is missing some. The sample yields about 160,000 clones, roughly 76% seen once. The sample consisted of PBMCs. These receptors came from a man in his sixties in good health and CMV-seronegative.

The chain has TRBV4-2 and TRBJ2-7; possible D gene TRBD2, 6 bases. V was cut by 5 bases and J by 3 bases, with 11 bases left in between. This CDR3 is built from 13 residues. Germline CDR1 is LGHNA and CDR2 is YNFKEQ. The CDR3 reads CASSAGRNYEQYF. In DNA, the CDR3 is TGTGCCAGCAGCGCGGGACGGAACTACGAGCAGTACTTC.

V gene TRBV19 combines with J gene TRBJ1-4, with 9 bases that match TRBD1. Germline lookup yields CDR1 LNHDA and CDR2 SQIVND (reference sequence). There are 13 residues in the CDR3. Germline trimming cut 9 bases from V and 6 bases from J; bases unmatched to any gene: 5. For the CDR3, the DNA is TGTGCCAGCCGGACAGGGGTATATGAAAAACTGTTTTTT. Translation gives CASRTGVYEKLFF. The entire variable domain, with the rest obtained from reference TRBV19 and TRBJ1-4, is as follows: DGGITQSPKYLFRKEGQNVTLSCEQNLNHDAMYWYRQDPGQGLRLIYYSQIVNDFQKGDIAEGYSVSREKKESFPLTVTSAQKNPTAFYLCASRTGVYEKLFFGSGTQLSVL.

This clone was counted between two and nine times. The DNA for the CDR3 is TGTGCCAGCAGCCAAGAAAACAGGGCACCCTATGGCTACACCTTC. Amino acids: CASSQENRAPYGYTF. The chain links TRBV4-2 to TRBJ1-2, with D possibly being TRBD1 (6 bases). V lost 0 bases, J lost 4 bases, and 12 bases lay in between. This CDR3 spans 15 amino acids. Germline loops: CDR1 LGHNA, CDR2 YNFKEQ.

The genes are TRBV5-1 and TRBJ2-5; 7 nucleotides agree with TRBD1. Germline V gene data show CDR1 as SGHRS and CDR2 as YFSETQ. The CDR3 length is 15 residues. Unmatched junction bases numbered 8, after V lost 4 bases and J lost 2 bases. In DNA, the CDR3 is TGCGCCAGCAGCGGACAACAGGGGCTGCAAGAGACCCAGTACTTC. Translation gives CASSGQQGLQETQYF.

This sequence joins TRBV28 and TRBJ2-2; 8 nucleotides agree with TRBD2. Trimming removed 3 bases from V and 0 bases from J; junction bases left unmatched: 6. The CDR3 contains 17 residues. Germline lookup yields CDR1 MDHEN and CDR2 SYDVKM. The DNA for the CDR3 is TGTGCCAGCAGTTTGTCTAGCGGGCGTTCGAACACCGGGGAGCTGTTTTTT. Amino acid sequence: CASSLSSGRSNTGELFF.

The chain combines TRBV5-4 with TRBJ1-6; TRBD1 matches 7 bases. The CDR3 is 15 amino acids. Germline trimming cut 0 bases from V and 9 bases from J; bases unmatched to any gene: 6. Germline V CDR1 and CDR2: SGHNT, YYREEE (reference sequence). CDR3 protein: CASSLGRGISSPLHF. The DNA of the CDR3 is TGTGCCAGCAGCTTGGGCAGGGGGATCAGTTCACCCCTCCACTTT.

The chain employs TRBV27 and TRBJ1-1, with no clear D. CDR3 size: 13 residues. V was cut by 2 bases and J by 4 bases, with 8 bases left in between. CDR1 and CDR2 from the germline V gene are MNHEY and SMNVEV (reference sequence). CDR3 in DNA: TGTGCCAGCAGTTTAAACCGCGGCACTGAAGCTTTCTTT. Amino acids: CASSLNRGTEAFF.

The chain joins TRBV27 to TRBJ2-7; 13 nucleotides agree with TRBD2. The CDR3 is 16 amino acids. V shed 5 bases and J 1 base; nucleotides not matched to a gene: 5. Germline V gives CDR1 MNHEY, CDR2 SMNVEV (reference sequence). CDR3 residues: CASSPGTSGTSYEQYF. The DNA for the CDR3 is TGTGCCAGCAGTCCGGGGACTAGCGGGACTTCCTACGAGCAGTACTTC.

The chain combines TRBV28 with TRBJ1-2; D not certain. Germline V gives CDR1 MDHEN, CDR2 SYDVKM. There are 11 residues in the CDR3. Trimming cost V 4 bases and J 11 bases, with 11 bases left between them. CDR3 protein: CASSSLGKYTF. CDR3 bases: TGTGCCAGCAGTTCACTAGGGAAGTACACCTTC.

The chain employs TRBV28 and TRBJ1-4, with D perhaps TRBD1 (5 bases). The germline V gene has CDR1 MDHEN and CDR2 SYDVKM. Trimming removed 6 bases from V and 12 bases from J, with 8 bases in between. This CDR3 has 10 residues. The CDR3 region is CASRDSELFF. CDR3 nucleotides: TGTGCCAGCAGAGACAGTGAACTGTTTTTT.